Shown below are 27 T cell receptor beta chains from a single sample sequenced in a study of CD8 T cells in ankylosing spondylitis. TCRdb recomputed calls from the 5' RACE reads with MiXCR, one row per CDR3 protein. In the table there are about 230,000 distinct CDR3 sequences, roughly 8.2% of which are singletons. Source material: blood, either unsorted or a sorted T cell fraction (not recorded which). Receptors originate from a female donor with ankylosing spondylitis or in good health (not recorded which).

Only a few counts were recorded for this clonotype. The chain recombines TRBV6-5 with TRBJ2-3, with D unresolved. Trimming left V 0 bases short and J 2 bases short, with 3 bases between. The CDR3 has 13 amino acids. Germline assignment: CDR1 MNHEY and CDR2 SVGAGI. The DNA of the CDR3 is TGTGCCAGCAGTTACTCGGCCACAGATACGCAGTATTTT. It codes for CASSYSATDTQYF.

This clonotype was observed at least ten times. The rearrangement joins TRBV3-1 to TRBJ1-1, with D hard to call. CDR1 and CDR2 (germline): LGHDT, YNNKEL (reference sequence). V shed 0 bases and J shed 7 bases, with 15 bases lying between them. This CDR3 region has 15 residues. In DNA, the CDR3 is TGTGCCAGCAGCCAAGATTGGCCGGACGCCTATGAAGCTTTCTTT. It translates to CASSQDWPDAYEAFF.

This clonotype showed up many times. The chain joins TRBV20-1 to TRBJ2-3, with a weak D call TRBD1 (6 bases). In germline, CDR1 is DFQATT, CDR2 SNEGSKA (reference sequence). Trimming took 5 bases from V and 1 from J, leaving 13 bases between them. The CDR3 runs to 14 residues. CDR3 bases: TGCAGTGCTTGGGACACCGAAGGCACAGATACGCAGTATTTT. Translated, it gives CSAWDTEGTDTQYF.

This clonotype was observed many times. The V gene is TRBV18, the J gene TRBJ1-2; D unresolved. V lost 0 bases to trimming and J lost 4 bases, with 12 bases between them. The CDR3 loop spans 15 amino acids. Per the germline V gene, CDR1 is KGHSH and CDR2 is LQKENI. The CDR3 nucleotides are TGTGCCAGCTCACCACCGGTAGACGACCGCTATGGCTACACCTTC. Its protein product is CASSPPVDDRYGYTF.

This clonotype occurred a few times. The rearrangement links TRBV7-8 to TRBJ2-7, with TRBD2 as a possible D gene (6 bases). CDR1 SGHVS and CDR2 FQNEAQ come from the germline V gene. The V gene lost 5 bases and the J gene lost 5 bases, with 16 bases spanning the gap. CDR3 length: 14 amino acids. The CDR3 nucleotides are TGTGCCAGCAGCCATACCCTAGGCGGGAACGAGCAGTACTTC. Translation: CASSHTLGGNEQYF.

This clonotype was seen ten or more times. The rearrangement uses TRBV20-1 and TRBJ2-3; 9 bases align to TRBD2. This CDR3 is built from 15 residues. J gave up 2 bases and V 0 bases, and 3 bases lay outside the gene matches. The V gene's germline CDR1 is DFQATT and CDR2 SNEGSKA (reference sequence). The CDR3 sequence: CSARDGGRATDTQYF. CDR3 nucleotides: TGCAGTGCTAGAGATGGCGGGAGGGCCACAGATACGCAGTATTTT.

At least ten counts were recorded for this clonotype. The gene calls are TRBV29-1 and TRBJ1-3, with D perhaps matching TRBD1 (5 bases). CDR3 length: 12 amino acids. Trimming took off 7 bases at V and 3 bases at J, with 10 bases between the two ends. The V gene's germline CDR1 is SQVTM and CDR2 ANQGSEA. The CDR3 region is CSARGNGNTIYF. In DNA form, the CDR3 reads TGCAGCGCAAGGGGAAATGGAAACACCATATATTTT.

This clonotype was observed at least ten times. The V and J genes are TRBV28 and TRBJ2-7, with TRBD2 identical over 11 bases. V shed 8 bases, J shed 5 bases, and the junction held 8 bases outside the gene matches. Germline V CDR1 and CDR2: MDHEN, SYDVKM. The CDR3 runs 14 residues. The CDR3 DNA reads as TGTGCCAGCGGTACTAGCGGGAGCTTCCACGAGCAGTACTTC. This encodes CASGTSGSFHEQYF.

At least ten counts were recorded for this clonotype. V usage is TRBV20-1 and J usage is TRBJ2-3; 16 bases line up with TRBD2. J lost 1 base, V lost 2 bases, and 6 bases had no gene match. Germline assignment: CDR1 DFQATT and CDR2 SNEGSKA (reference sequence). This CDR3 region has 18 residues. This CDR3 is CSARSPGLAGGGTDTQYF. CDR3 in DNA: TGCAGTGCTAGATCGCCGGGACTAGCGGGAGGGGGCACAGATACGCAGTATTTT.

This clonotype was observed many times. The chain recombines TRBV29-1 with TRBJ2-1, with 8 bases matching TRBD2. There are 16 residues in the CDR3. The germline V gene encodes CDR1 SQVTM and CDR2 ANQGSEA. With V trimmed by 6 bases and J by 6 bases, 16 bases remained unmatched. The CDR3 region is CSVRTSRGYTGNEQFF. In DNA, the CDR3 is TGCAGCGTAAGGACTAGCCGGGGGTATACAGGCAATGAGCAGTTCTTC.

This clonotype occurred many times. The chain couples TRBV6-2 or TRBV6-3 to TRBJ2-1; a possible D gene is TRBD2 (6 bases). The CDR3 runs 12 residues. Deletions cut 5 bases from V and 10 bases from J, with 12 bases between. Germline V gives CDR1 MNHEY, CDR2 SVGEGT. CDR3: CASSPMGREQFF. In DNA form, the CDR3 reads TGTGCCAGCAGTCCCATGGGGAGGGAGCAGTTCTTC.

This clonotype was recorded at least ten times. J is TRBJ1-5 and V is TRBV4-1, with D perhaps TRBD1 (5 bases). This CDR3 contains 16 residues. Germline V gene data show CDR1 as MGHRA and CDR2 as YSYEKL. V was cut by 1 base and J by 5 bases, with 15 bases left in between. CDR3 amino acids: CASSQVAGGGHQPQHF. The CDR3 DNA reads TGCGCCAGCAGCCAAGTGGCTGGGGGAGGCCATCAGCCCCAGCATTTT.

This clonotype has a count of ten or more. The chain has TRBV5-5 and TRBJ1-1, with D unresolved. CDR1 and CDR2 (germline): SGHKS, YYEKEE (reference sequence). V lost 0 bases and J 9 bases, leaving 15 bases between the germline ends. The CDR3 totals 14 residues. The CDR3 is CASSLVDEGTQAFF. In nucleotides, the CDR3 is TGTGCCAGCAGCTTGGTGGATGAGGGTACCCAAGCTTTCTTT.

This clonotype was seen ten or more times. DNA of the CDR3: TGCAGCGTTGGGGGCGCGGAACTCTCCTACGAGCAGTACTTC. Protein product: CSVGGAELSYEQYF. The chain has TRBV29-1 and TRBJ2-7; tentatively, D is TRBD1 (5 bases). The V gene lost 4 bases and the J gene lost 0 bases, with 13 bases spanning the gap. The CDR3 has 14 amino acids. Germline CDR1 is SQVTM and CDR2 is ANQGSEA.

This clonotype has at least ten counts. The chain is built from TRBV20-1 and TRBJ2-3; the D is unclear. CDR1 DFQATT and CDR2 SNEGSKA come from the germline V gene (reference sequence). The CDR3 sequence is 16 residues long. Trimming shortened V by 6 bases and J by 0 bases, and 19 bases separated the two germline ends. The CDR3 DNA sequence: TGCAGTGCCCTTCCCTTGAAACCCTATAGCACAGATACGCAGTATTTT. Amino acids: CSALPLKPYSTDTQYF.

At least ten counts were recorded for this clonotype. The rearrangement links TRBV25-1 to TRBJ1-2, with a tentative D call TRBD1 (5 bases). The CDR3 totals 13 residues. Germline values: CDR1 MGHDK, CDR2 SYGVNS. V lost 4 bases and J 1 base, leaving 7 bases between the germline ends. As DNA, the CDR3 is TGTGCCAGCAGTGCTGACAGTAACTATGGCTACACCTTC. Amino acids: CASSADSNYGYTF.

This clonotype was recorded many times. V gene TRBV20-1 combines with J gene TRBJ2-1, with D uncertain. The CDR3 is made up of 16 amino acids. Trimming removed 0 bases at V and 5 bases at J, with 17 bases between. Per the germline V gene, CDR1 is DFQATT and CDR2 is SNEGSKA (reference sequence). CDR3 nucleotides: TGCAGTGCTAGAGAGGGGTCCCCGCGACCCAACAATGAGCAGTTCTTC. Its translation is CSAREGSPRPNNEQFF.

This clonotype appeared many times. The rearrangement links TRBV20-1 to TRBJ2-2, with 11 positions matching TRBD2. The CDR3 has 13 residues. The germline CDR1 and CDR2 sequences are DFQATT and SNEGSKA (reference sequence). V gave up 6 bases and J gave up 5 bases; unmatched junction bases: 2. CDR3 in DNA: TGCAGTGCGGCTAGCGGGAGGACCGGGGAGCTGTTTTTT. Translation gives CSAASGRTGELFF.

The table lists this clonotype with many counts. The rearrangement uses TRBV29-1 and TRBJ1-1, with TRBD1 as a possible D gene (6 bases). V lost 6 bases and J 5 bases, leaving 19 bases between the germline ends. The CDR3 covers 14 residues. Germline CDR1 is SQVTM and CDR2 is ANQGSEA. CDR3 loop: CSVAVAGGGTEAFF. The CDR3 DNA is TGCAGCGTAGCTGTGGCGGGAGGGGGTACTGAAGCTTTCTTT. Full variable domain (rest looked up from reference TRBV29-1 and TRBJ1-1): SAVISQKPSRDICQRGTSLTIQCQVDSQVTMMFWYRQQPGQSLTLIATANQGSEATYESGFVIDKFPISRPNLTFSTLTVSNMSPEDSSIYLCSVAVAGGGTEAFFGQGTRLTVV.

This clonotype showed up many times. The rearrangement uses TRBV7-9 and TRBJ2-3; D possibly corresponds to TRBD1 (6 bases). CDR3 length: 12 amino acids. The V end was cut by 5 bases, the J end by 6 bases, with 9 bases between. The germline V gene has CDR1 SEHNR and CDR2 FQNEAQ (reference sequence). The CDR3 is CASSGQLDTQYF. The CDR3 DNA is TGTGCCAGCAGCGGACAGTTGGATACGCAGTATTTT.

This clonotype was observed a few times. With a much larger clone just one base away, this may be a read error. The V gene is TRBV7-8, the J gene TRBJ2-2; D assignment may be TRBD1 or TRBD2 (5 bases each). Trimming removed 1 base at V and 4 bases at J, with 7 bases between. This CDR3 contains 14 residues. Germline values: CDR1 SGHVS, CDR2 FQNEAQ. CDR3 nucleotide sequence: TGTGCCAGCAGCTTAGGAGGGGTCACCGGGGAGCTGTTTTTT. This sequence encodes CASSLGGVTGELFF. The variable domain in full, with the rest retrieved from reference TRBV7-8 and TRBJ2-2, is GAGVSQSPRYKVAKRGQDVALRCDPISGHVSLFWYQQALGQGPEFLTYFQNEAQLDKSGLPSDRFFAERPEGSVSTLKIQRTQQEDSAVYLCASSLGGVTGELFFGEGSRLTVL.

This clonotype turned up a few times. Just one base apart from a much larger clone, this may be a read error. The chain joins TRBV12-3 or TRBV12-4 to TRBJ2-7, with 9 bases that match TRBD1. The CDR3 extends over 14 amino acids. CDR3 sequence: CVSRDGTGSREQYF. CDR3 nucleotides: TGTGTCAGCCGTGACGGGACAGGGTCTCGCGAGCAGTACTTC.

This clonotype came up many times. The chain has TRBV18 and TRBJ2-1, with 8 bases that match TRBD1. CDR1 KGHSH and CDR2 LQKENI come from the germline V gene. This CDR3 contains 16 residues. The V segment lost 3 bases and the J segment 4 bases; nucleotides outside the gene matches: 8. The CDR3 protein is CASSPLTGGIYNEQFF. The CDR3 nucleotides are TGTGCCAGCTCACCCCTTACAGGGGGGATATACAATGAGCAGTTCTTC.

This clonotype was picked up many times. This sequence joins TRBV5-1 and TRBJ2-1; D unclear. V gave up 0 bases and J gave up 8 bases, with 9 bases separating them. From germline, CDR1 is SGHRS and CDR2 YFSETQ. This CDR3 has 13 amino acids. The CDR3 region has the DNA TGCGCCAGCAGCTTGGAACACAACCATGAGCAGTTCTTC. Its translation: CASSLEHNHEQFF.

This clonotype has ten or more counts. V gene TRBV12-3 or TRBV12-4 combines with J gene TRBJ2-1; 16 nucleotides line up with TRBD2. This CDR3 contains 13 residues. Losses at the gene ends were 4 bases for V and 14 bases for J; bases not matched to a gene: 2. The CDR3 DNA is TGTGCCAGCAGTTCGGGACTAGCGGGAGGGAAGTTCTTC. Translated, it gives CASSSGLAGGKFF.

There are many counts of this clonotype. The gene calls are TRBV9 and TRBJ1-4, with no clear D. Germline values: CDR1 SGDLS, CDR2 YYNGEE. There are 15 residues in the CDR3. The V and J ends lost 0 bases and 7 bases respectively, with 13 bases between them. The CDR3 protein is CASSVGTSTGEKLFF. CDR3 nucleotide sequence: TGTGCCAGCAGCGTAGGAACGAGTACGGGTGAAAAACTGTTTTTT. Variable domain in full (rest from reference TRBV9 and TRBJ1-4): DSGVTQTPKHLITATGQRVTLRCSPRSGDLSVYWYQQSLDQGLQFLIQYYNGEERAKGNILERFSAQQFPDLHSELNLSSLELGDSALYFCASSVGTSTGEKLFFGSGTQLSVL.

This clonotype was picked up a small number of times. This chain joins TRBV12-3 or TRBV12-4 and TRBJ1-3; D is perhaps TRBD1 (6 bases). V gave up 8 bases and J gave up 0 bases, with 14 bases separating them. The CDR3 is 15 amino acids. The CDR3 reads CASGNTGISGNTIYF. CDR3 sequence (DNA): TGTGCCAGCGGAAACACAGGGATCTCTGGAAACACCATATATTTT.